The 32 T cell receptor beta chains below were found in one sample sequenced in a study of blood T cell repertoires in COVID-19. Profiled with immunoSEQ multiplex PCR; TCRdb holds only in-frame clones, not every one. Of roughly 25,000 clones detected, over 55% appear once; the ten largest clones hold around two fifths. Sequencing was done on a sample of peripheral blood. All receptors derive from a woman of 80 years or more with acute or convalescent COVID-19.

The gene calls are TRBV18 and TRBJ2-5, with 7 positions matching TRBD2. The CDR3 contains 15 residues. The germline V gene has CDR1 KGHSH and CDR2 LQKENI. After removal of 6 bases from V and 2 bases from J, the junction contained 9 bases not matched to a gene. For the CDR3, the DNA is TGTGCCAGCTCCCAGACGAGCGGGGCTCAAGAGACCCAGTACTTC. Protein product: CASSQTSGAQETQYF.

The V call is TRBV7-8, the J call TRBJ2-1; 7 nucleotides align to TRBD2. The germline V gene has CDR1 SGHVS and CDR2 FQNEAQ. V was pared by 5 bases and J by 0 bases, with 7 bases of the junction left unmatched. This CDR3 region has 16 residues. The CDR3 region is CASSHSGGISYNEQFF. The CDR3 coding sequence is TGTGCCAGCAGCCACTCGGGGGGAATCTCCTACAATGAGCAGTTCTTC. The variable domain in full, completed from reference TRBV7-8 and TRBJ2-1, reads GAGVSQSPRYKVAKRGQDVALRCDPISGHVSLFWYQQALGQGPEFLTYFQNEAQLDKSGLPSDRFFAERPEGSVSTLKIQRTQQEDSAVYLCASSHSGGISYNEQFFGPGTRLTVL.

V gene TRBV5-1 combines with J gene TRBJ1-3, with D unclear. V was shortened by 4 bases and J by 0 bases, with 11 bases between the two germline ends. Germline CDR1 reads SGHRS; CDR2 reads YFSETQ. The CDR3 consists of 15 residues. Here the CDR3 reads CASSTGRSSGNTIYF. CDR3 DNA: TGCGCCAGCAGCACCGGGAGAAGCTCTGGAAACACCATATATTTT.

The chain uses TRBV6-5 and TRBJ1-5; D may be TRBD1 (5 bases). V was shortened by 7 bases and J by 0 bases, with 7 bases between the two germline ends. CDR1 and CDR2 from the germline V gene are MNHEY and SVGAGI. The CDR3 sequence is 13 residues long. CDR3 sequence: CASTGDSNQPQHF. CDR3 nucleotide sequence: TGTGCCAGCACGGGGGATAGCAATCAGCCCCAGCATTTT.

This sequence joins TRBV5-1 and TRBJ2-2, with D maybe TRBD1 (6 bases). The CDR3 spans 14 residues. Trimming stripped 10 bases from V and 0 bases from J, with 13 bases between. In germline, CDR1 is SGHRS, CDR2 YFSETQ. The CDR3 region is CAGRDTPNTGELFF. CDR3 nucleotide sequence: TGCGCCGGAAGGGACACACCGAACACCGGGGAGCTGTTTTTT.

This clone was detected only once. The chain couples TRBV7-2 to TRBJ2-7; 9 positions agree with TRBD1. The CDR3 is made up of 14 amino acids. Per the germline V gene, CDR1 is SGHTA and CDR2 is FQGNSA. V gave up 3 bases and J gave up 6 bases; unmatched junction bases: 6. CDR3 DNA sequence: TGTGCCAGCAGCTTGACAGGGGGTCGTCGCGAGCAGTACTTC. This codes for CASSLTGGRREQYF. Supplemented by reference TRBV7-2 and TRBJ2-7, the full variable domain reads GAGVSQSPSNKVTEKGKDVELRCDPISGHTALYWYRQSLGQGLEFLIYFQGNSAPDKSGLPSDRFSAERTGGSVSTLTIQRTQQEDSAVYLCASSLTGGRREQYFGPGTRLTVT.

This clone was detected only a few times. V and J are TRBV30 and TRBJ1-2, with a weak D call TRBD1 (5 bases). The length of the CDR3 is 13 residues. Deletions cut 4 bases from V and 0 bases from J, with 9 bases between. CDR1 and CDR2 from the germline V gene are GTSNPN and SVGIG (reference sequence). CDR3 in amino acids: CAWTTGANYGYTF. Written as DNA, the CDR3 is TGTGCCTGGACCACAGGAGCTAACTATGGCTACACCTTC.

V is TRBV5-4 and J is TRBJ2-1; 8 bases align to TRBD2. This CDR3 region has 15 residues. V was clipped by 4 bases and J by 10 bases; unmatched bases: 13. From germline, CDR1 is SGHNT and CDR2 YYREEE (reference sequence). CDR3 DNA sequence: TGTGCCAGCAGCCGAGGTAGCGGGAACGGCGGGGAGCAGTTCTTC. Amino acids: CASSRGSGNGGEQFF.

This chain joins TRBV10-1 and TRBJ2-4; TRBD2 might be the D (7 bases). The germline V gene encodes CDR1 WNHNN and CDR2 SYGVQD (reference sequence). The V and J ends lost 4 bases and 3 bases respectively, with 19 bases between them. This CDR3 is built from 17 residues. The CDR3 region has the DNA TGCGCCAGCAGTGGGGGGGGGCCGATCCGGGACAAAAACATTCAGTACTTC. Its protein is CASSGGGPIRDKNIQYF.

The rearrangement joins TRBV2 to TRBJ1-1, with 8 bases lining up with TRBD1. The CDR3 covers 13 residues. Germline V gene lookup returns CDR1 SNHLY and CDR2 FYNNEI. With V trimmed by 7 bases and J by 4 bases, 5 bases remained unmatched. The CDR3 loop reads CASTRTGITEAFF. The CDR3 bases are TGTGCCAGCACTCGGACAGGGATCACTGAAGCTTTCTTT.

The V and J genes are TRBV11-2 and TRBJ2-1; TRBD1 aligns across 7 bases. V lost 5 bases to trimming and J lost 4 bases; unmatched junction nucleotides: 8. There are 15 residues in the CDR3. Germline assignment: CDR1 SGHAT and CDR2 FQNNGV. CDR3 coding DNA: TGTGCCAGCAGCCGTACTGGGGGACAGTACAATGAGCAGTTCTTC. It codes for CASSRTGGQYNEQFF.

This clone was counted ten times or more. V gene TRBV6-5 combines with J gene TRBJ1-1; TRBD1 aligns across 7 bases. The CDR3 length is 14 residues. The junction had 4 bases not matched to a gene; V was cut back by 6 bases and J by 0 bases. Germline CDR1 is MNHEY and CDR2 is SVGAGI. The CDR3 loop reads CASSWGQLNTEAFF. The DNA of the CDR3 is TGTGCCAGCAGCTGGGGACAGCTGAACACTGAAGCTTTCTTT.

The chain combines TRBV30 with TRBJ1-2; D is uncertain. Germline CDR1 reads GTSNPN; CDR2 reads SVGIG (reference sequence). CDR3 size: 15 residues. The V and J ends lost 4 bases and 4 bases respectively, with 19 bases between them. The CDR3, as DNA: TGTGCCTGGACAAGGCGGACTTCTCGGAGCTATGGCTACACCTTC. Its protein product is CAWTRRTSRSYGYTF.

For the CDR3, the DNA is TGCAGTGCTAGTAAACTAGGAAACTATGGCTACACCTTC. Translation: CSASKLGNYGYTF. This chain joins TRBV20-1 and TRBJ1-2, with D unclear. The length of the CDR3 is 13 residues. CDR1 DFQATT and CDR2 SNEGSKA come from the germline V gene (reference sequence). V lost 3 bases and J 2 bases, leaving 10 bases between the germline ends.

The rearrangement links TRBV6-6 to TRBJ2-2; the match to TRBD1 covers 8 bases. CDR1 and CDR2 (germline): MNHNY, SVGAGI (reference sequence). V lost 5 bases, J lost 4 bases, and 12 bases stayed unmatched. The length of the CDR3 is 17 residues. This chain's CDR3 is CASSPLDRAAVTGELFF. The CDR3 nucleotides read TGTGCCAGCAGTCCCCTGGACAGGGCGGCGGTCACCGGGGAGCTGTTTTTT.

This chain links TRBV5-1 with TRBJ1-2; D may be TRBD1 (6 bases). The CDR3 sequence is 11 residues long. Per the germline V gene, CDR1 is SGHRS and CDR2 is YFSETQ. Trimming left V 8 bases short and J 6 bases short, with 11 bases between. CDR3 region: CASMGGHGYTF. The CDR3 region has the DNA TGCGCCAGTATGGGGGGGCATGGCTACACCTTC.

V usage is TRBV27 and J usage is TRBJ2-7; the D is unclear. V shed 5 bases and J shed 5 bases, with 13 bases lying between them. CDR3 length: 13 amino acids. Germline-derived CDR1 and CDR2 are MNHEY and SMNVEV (reference sequence). CDR3 sequence: CASSPLTKDEQYF. DNA for the CDR3: TGTGCCAGCAGTCCCTTGACAAAAGACGAGCAGTACTTC.

The V and J genes are TRBV7-2 and TRBJ1-4; D may be TRBD1 (5 bases). The ends were cut back, 1 base at V and 8 bases at J, with 26 bases in the middle. The CDR3 runs 19 residues. In germline, CDR1 is SGHTA, CDR2 FQGNSA. The CDR3 nucleotides are TGTGCCAGCAGCTTAGTTCAACAAGGGGCGGGGCCTGGACGAGAAAAACTGTTTTTT. It specifies CASSLVQQGAGPGREKLFF.

V gene TRBV7-2 combines with J gene TRBJ2-3, with D perhaps TRBD1 (5 bases). Trimming stripped 1 base from V and 4 bases from J, with 12 bases between. The CDR3 extends over 15 amino acids. Germline CDR1 and CDR2: SGHTA and FQGNSA. CDR3 in DNA: TGTGCCAGCAGCTTAGAGGGGTCGGTGGCAGATACGCAGTATTTT. It specifies CASSLEGSVADTQYF.

The gene calls are TRBV9 and TRBJ2-2; 12 bases map to TRBD2. V shed 4 bases, J shed 3 bases, and the junction held 4 bases outside the gene matches. The germline V gene encodes CDR1 SGDLS and CDR2 YYNGEE. The CDR3 loop spans 16 amino acids. CDR3 in amino acids: CASSKTSGGYTGELFF. The CDR3 DNA is TGTGCCAGCAGCAAGACTAGCGGGGGTTACACCGGGGAGCTGTTTTTT.

The chain uses TRBV5-1 and TRBJ2-3; 11 nucleotides align to TRBD2. The ends lost 0 bases at V and 6 bases at J; junction bases unmatched: 3. Germline V gene sequence: CDR1 SGHRS, CDR2 YFSETQ. This CDR3 contains 15 residues. DNA for the CDR3: TGCGCCAGCAGCTTGGCACTAGCGGGAGCTGATACGCAGTATTTT. Amino acids: CASSLALAGADTQYF.

This chain joins TRBV11-3 and TRBJ1-6; D is uncertain. Per the germline V gene, CDR1 is SGHNT and CDR2 is YENEEA. CDR3 length: 13 amino acids. The V gene lost 4 bases and the J gene lost 7 bases, with 8 bases spanning the gap. The CDR3: CASSYRENSPLHF. The DNA for the CDR3 is TGTGCCAGCAGCTACCGAGAAAATTCACCCCTCCACTTT.

This rearrangement joins TRBV5-1 to TRBJ2-1; 8 bases agree with TRBD1. CDR1 SGHRS and CDR2 YFSETQ come from the germline V gene. This CDR3 comprises 15 residues. V was clipped by 0 bases and J by 9 bases; unmatched bases: 8. The DNA for the CDR3 is TGCGCCAGCAGCTTGGAATCAGGGGGCAGGGTTGAGCAGTTCTTC. It codes for CASSLESGGRVEQFF.

Only one count was recorded for this clone. The V and J genes are TRBV5-5 and TRBJ1-6, with D maybe TRBD1 (5 bases). Germline-derived CDR1 and CDR2 are SGHKS and YYEKEE (reference sequence). CDR3 size: 16 residues. Deletions cut 2 bases from V and 6 bases from J, with 15 bases between. CDR3 nucleotide sequence: TGTGCCAGCAGCTTATCAGTCCTCCAGGGTAATTCACCCCTCCACTTT. Its protein is CASSLSVLQGNSPLHF.

The V call is TRBV29-1, the J call TRBJ2-2; the match to TRBD1 covers 10 bases. This CDR3 comprises 16 residues. Germline CDR1 reads SQVTM; CDR2 reads ANQGSEA. V shed 6 bases, J shed 4 bases, and the junction held 11 bases outside the gene matches. CDR3 sequence (DNA): TGCAGCGTCAGGGATCCCGGGACAGGGGTCACCGGGGAGCTGTTTTTT. This encodes CSVRDPGTGVTGELFF.

The gene calls are TRBV2 and TRBJ2-1; TRBD2 matches 7 bases. This CDR3 has 15 residues. Germline V CDR1 and CDR2: SNHLY, FYNNEI. The J segment lost 0 bases and the V segment lost 4 bases, leaving 3 bases of the junction unmatched. The DNA for the CDR3 is TGTGCCAGCAGTGGGGAGGGCGGCTCCTACAATGAGCAGTTCTTC. This encodes CASSGEGGSYNEQFF.

This clone was seen just once. J is TRBJ2-3 and V is TRBV19, with D possibly matching TRBD2 (7 bases). The V end lost 3 bases, the J end lost 0 bases, and 10 bases lay between the germline ends. The germline gives CDR1 LNHDA, CDR2 SQIVND (reference sequence). The CDR3 runs to 15 residues. This chain's CDR3 is CASSMAGASTDTQYF. The CDR3 region has the DNA TGTGCCAGTAGTATGGCGGGGGCTAGCACAGATACGCAGTATTTT.

The chain uses TRBV28 and TRBJ1-1, with TRBD1 as a possible D gene (5 bases). Germline V lookup: CDR1 MDHEN, CDR2 SYDVKM. The V and J ends lost 6 bases and 3 bases respectively, with 14 bases between them. This CDR3 is 14 amino acids long. The CDR3 is CASSSSGGDTEAFF. The CDR3 bases are TGTGCCAGCAGCTCCTCGGGGGGTGACACTGAAGCTTTCTTT.

The chain's CDR3 is CASHGQGNTDTQYF. The CDR3, as DNA: TGTGCCAGCCACGGACAGGGGAACACAGATACGCAGTATTTT. The chain has TRBV6-5 and TRBJ2-3; 9 bases fit TRBD1. There are 14 residues in the CDR3. CDR1 MNHEY and CDR2 SVGAGI come from the germline V gene. The junction had 5 bases not matched to a gene; V was cut back by 8 bases and J by 2 bases.

This clone was recorded a few times. The chain couples TRBV2 to TRBJ1-2; D remains ambiguous. CDR3 length: 13 residues. Germline loops: CDR1 SNHLY, CDR2 FYNNEI. Deletions cut 2 bases from V and 2 bases from J, with 6 bases between. The CDR3 coding sequence is TGTGCCAGCAGTGAACAGGAAAACTATGGCTACACCTTC. Translated: CASSEQENYGYTF.

The J gene is TRBJ2-7, the V gene TRBV12-3 or TRBV12-4; D might be TRBD1 (5 bases). The CDR3 runs to 13 residues. V was cut by 6 bases and J by 0 bases, with 9 bases left in between. The CDR3 protein is CASSPQGSYEQYF. In DNA form, the CDR3 reads TGTGCCAGCAGCCCCCAGGGCTCCTACGAGCAGTACTTC.

The chain employs TRBV7-2 and TRBJ2-2, with 11 positions matching TRBD1. The CDR3 contains 17 residues. Per the germline V gene, CDR1 is SGHTA and CDR2 is FQGNSA. J gave up 4 bases and V 4 bases, and 8 bases lay outside the gene matches. The CDR3 DNA follows: TGTGCCAGCAGCTCCGGGACAGGGGGACGGAGCACCGGGGAGCTGTTTTTT. Translated, it gives CASSSGTGGRSTGELFF.